The present T cell receptor (beta chain) was sequenced within a study of blood T cells in healthy people across ages. Regarding the study as a whole: Diversity of TCR beta per million T cells declined in a roughly linear way with age. Unsorted PBMCs ruled out conclusive naive versus antigen-experienced comparison.

Russia was home to the donors, healthy Caucasian individuals aged about 6 to 100. For the second PCR, which ran for 7 to 11 cycles, a sample-barcoded 5' primer and a J-beta primer mix were used. TCRdb processed the 5' RACE reads anew with MiXCR; each CDR3 protein has one entry. This sample yields about 810,000 distinct CDR3 sequences, of which around 34% are seen a single time; 13% belongs to the top ten. Worth noting for this clonotype: Its antigen is undetermined.

V trimming: 3 bases; J trimming: 5 bases; junction bases outside the gene matches: 7. The germline V gene has CDR1 SQVTM and CDR2 ANQGSEA. The CDR3 consists of 14 residues. The sequencing input was blood. This chain links TRBV29-1 with TRBJ2-1; 7 bases agree with TRBD2. The sequence derives from a man younger than 30 in good health. The CDR3 DNA reads as TGCAGCGTTGAGGGGCGGGGGTCCCACAATGAGCAGTTCTTC. Protein: CSVEGRGSHNEQFF.